This T cell receptor (beta chain) derives from a study of T cell repertoires in cytomegalovirus infection. Overall study results and limits: There were HLA-C-restricted CMV-specific TCR beta clonotypes dominating the ex vivo response. Adding up the frequency of public TCR beta families identified people who carried CMV plus the relevant HLA.

This clonotype was seen more than once but under ten times. Its antigen is not known. With 1 base removed from V and 1 base from J, the gap between germline ends came to 8 bases. The germline V gene encodes CDR1 SGHTA and CDR2 FQGNSA. The CDR3 spans 14 residues. TCRdb fed the reads into MiXCR, producing one record per CDR3 protein. The sample contains about 260,000 distinct CDR3 sequences, approximately 9.2% of which appear only once. The sequence derives from a human donor in good health (CMV status not recorded). Some clones in this sample may be carry-over from other donors' samples. J is TRBJ2-7 and V is TRBV7-2; D unresolved. The sequencing input was PBMCs. The CDR3 here is CASSLGTKSYEQYF. DNA for the CDR3: TGTGCCAGCAGCTTAGGAACAAAATCCTACGAGCAGTACTTC.